This TCR beta chain was found in a study of cytomegalovirus exposure and HLA in healthy donors. This PCR relied on a set of 60 Vbeta primers and 13 Jbeta primers. Here immunoSEQ multiplex PCR was the method, and the copy in TCRdb shows in-frame clones only, minus some. The sample gives 150,000 or so clones, about 74% of which show up once; about 13% is in the top ten. This CDR3 comprises 15 residues. CDR1 is KGHSH and CDR2 is LQKENI in the germline V gene. Trimming took 2 bases from V and 2 from J; bases not matched to a gene: 5. With regard to this clone: Antigen: not known.

Study-wide findings and caveats: Most CMV-associated TCR beta chains were later found to appear HLA-restricted. A list of 150 to 200 TCR beta chains associated with cytomegalovirus was given. In a later analysis, common viral pathogens appeared linked to several of the most significant clusters.

This rearrangement joins TRBV18 to TRBJ2-7; 8 nucleotides line up with TRBD1. Material: PBMCs. The receptor's source is a man aged 40-55 years in good health and CMV-seropositive. The DNA for the CDR3 is TGTGCCAGCTCACCAGCGACAGGGGATACCTACGAGCAGTACTTC. This translates into CASSPATGDTYEQYF.